This T cell receptor (beta chain) was profiled in a study of cytomegalovirus exposure and HLA in healthy donors. Primers for the PCR totalled 60 Vbeta and 13 Jbeta. Measured with immunoSEQ multiplex PCR; TCRdb has only the in-frame clones, and not every one. The sample yields over 100,000 clones, about 76% seen once. As for this clone: Its target is unknown.

Study-wide results and caveats: Later work associated roughly 15,000 TCR beta sequences with HLA alleles at 0.05 false discovery rate. Confirmation was obtained in vitro that a few CMV-associated chains are specific for CMV antigens.

Germline CDR1 and CDR2: GTSNPN and SVGIG (reference sequence). Trimming removed 0 bases at V and 7 bases at J, with 10 bases between. The CDR3 is made up of 12 amino acids. The chain has TRBV30 and TRBJ2-7; D possibly corresponds to TRBD1 (5 bases). The receptor was isolated from a man in his forties or fifties in good health and CMV-seropositive. Sequencing was carried out using PBMCs. CDR3 nucleotide sequence: TGTGCCTGGAGTGTTCAGGGATGGGAGCAGTACTTC. The encoded protein is CAWSVQGWEQYF.